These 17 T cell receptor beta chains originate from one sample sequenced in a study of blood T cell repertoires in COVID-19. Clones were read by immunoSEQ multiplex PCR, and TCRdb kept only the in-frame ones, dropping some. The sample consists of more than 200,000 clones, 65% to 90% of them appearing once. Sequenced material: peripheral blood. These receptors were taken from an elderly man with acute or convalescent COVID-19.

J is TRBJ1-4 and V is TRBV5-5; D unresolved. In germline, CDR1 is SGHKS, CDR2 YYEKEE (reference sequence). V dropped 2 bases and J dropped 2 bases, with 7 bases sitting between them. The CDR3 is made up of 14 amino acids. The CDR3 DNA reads TGTGCCAGCAGCTTAACTAGTACTAATGAAAAACTGTTTTTT. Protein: CASSLTSTNEKLFF.

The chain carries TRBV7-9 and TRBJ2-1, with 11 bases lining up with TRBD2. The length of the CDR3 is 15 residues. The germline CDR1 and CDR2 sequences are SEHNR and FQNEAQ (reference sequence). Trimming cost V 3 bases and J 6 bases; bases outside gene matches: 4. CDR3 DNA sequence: TGTGCCAGCAGCTTCATTAGCGGGAGGGGCAATGAGCAGTTCTTC. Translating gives CASSFISGRGNEQFF. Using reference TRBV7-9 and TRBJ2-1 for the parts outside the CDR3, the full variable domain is DTGVSQNPRHKITKRGQNVTFRCDPISEHNRLYWYRQTLGQGPEFLTYFQNEAQLEKSRLLSDRFSAERPKGSFSTLEIQRTEQGDSAMYLCASSFISGRGNEQFFGPGTRLTVL.

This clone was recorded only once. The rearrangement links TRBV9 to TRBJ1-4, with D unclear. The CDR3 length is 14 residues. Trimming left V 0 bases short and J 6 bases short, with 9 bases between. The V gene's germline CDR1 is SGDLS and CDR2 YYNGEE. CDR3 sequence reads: CASSVGGVHEKLFF. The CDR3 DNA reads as TGTGCCAGCAGCGTAGGCGGGGTACATGAAAAACTGTTTTTT.

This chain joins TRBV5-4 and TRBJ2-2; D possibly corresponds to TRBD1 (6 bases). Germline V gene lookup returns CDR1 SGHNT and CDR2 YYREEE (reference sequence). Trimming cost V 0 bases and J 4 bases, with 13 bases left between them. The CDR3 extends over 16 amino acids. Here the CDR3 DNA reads TGTGCCAGCAGCTTGGTGGGGGCGCGCACCACCGGGGAGCTGTTTTTT. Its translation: CASSLVGARTTGELFF.

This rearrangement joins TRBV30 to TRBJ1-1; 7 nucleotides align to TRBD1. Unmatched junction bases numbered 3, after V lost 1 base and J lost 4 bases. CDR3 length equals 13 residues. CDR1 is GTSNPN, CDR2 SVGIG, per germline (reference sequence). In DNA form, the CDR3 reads TGTGCCTGGAGTGGGGCAGGGGGCACTGAAGCTTTCTTT. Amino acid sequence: CAWSGAGGTEAFF.

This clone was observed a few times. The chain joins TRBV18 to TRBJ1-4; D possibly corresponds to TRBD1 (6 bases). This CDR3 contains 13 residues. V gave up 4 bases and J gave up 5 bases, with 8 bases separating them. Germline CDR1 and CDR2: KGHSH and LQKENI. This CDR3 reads CASSQGVNEKLFF. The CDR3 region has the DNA TGTGCCAGCTCACAGGGGGTGAATGAAAAACTGTTTTTT.

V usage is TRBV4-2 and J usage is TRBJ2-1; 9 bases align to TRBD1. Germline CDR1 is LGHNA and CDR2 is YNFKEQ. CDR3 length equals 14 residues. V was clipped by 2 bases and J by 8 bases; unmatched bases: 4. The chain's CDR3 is CASSQIRDRDEQFF. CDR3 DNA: TGTGCCAGCAGCCAAATCCGGGACAGGGATGAGCAGTTCTTC.

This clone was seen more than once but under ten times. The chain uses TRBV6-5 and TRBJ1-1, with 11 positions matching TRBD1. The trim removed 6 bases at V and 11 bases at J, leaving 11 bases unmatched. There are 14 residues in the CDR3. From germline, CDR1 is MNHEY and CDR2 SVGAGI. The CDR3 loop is CASSTGTGGRWAFF. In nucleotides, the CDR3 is TGTGCCAGCAGCACCGGGACAGGGGGGAGGTGGGCTTTCTTT.

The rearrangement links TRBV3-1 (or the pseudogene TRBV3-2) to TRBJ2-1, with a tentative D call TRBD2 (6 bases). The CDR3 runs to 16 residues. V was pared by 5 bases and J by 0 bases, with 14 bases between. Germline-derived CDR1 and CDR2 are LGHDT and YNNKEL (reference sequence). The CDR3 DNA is TGTGCCAGCAGCAACCGGGGCGGGGACTCCTACAATGAGCAGTTCTTC. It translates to CASSNRGGDSYNEQFF.

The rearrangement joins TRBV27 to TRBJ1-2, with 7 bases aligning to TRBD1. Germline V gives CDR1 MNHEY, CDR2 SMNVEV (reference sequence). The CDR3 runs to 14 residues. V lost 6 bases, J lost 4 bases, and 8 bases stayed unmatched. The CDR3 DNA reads TGTGCCAGCAGACCAGTAGGGGGCGGCTATGGCTACACCTTC. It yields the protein CASRPVGGGYGYTF.

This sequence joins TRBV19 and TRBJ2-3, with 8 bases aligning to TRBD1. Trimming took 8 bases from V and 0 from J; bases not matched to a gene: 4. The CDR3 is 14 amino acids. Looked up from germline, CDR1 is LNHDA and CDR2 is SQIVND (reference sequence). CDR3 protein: CASSDRGSTDTQYF. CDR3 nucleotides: TGTGCCAGTTCCGACAGGGGAAGCACAGATACGCAGTATTTT. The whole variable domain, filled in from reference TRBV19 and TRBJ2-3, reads DGGITQSPKYLFRKEGQNVTLSCEQNLNHDAMYWYRQDPGQGLRLIYYSQIVNDFQKGDIAEGYSVSREKKESFPLTVTSAQKNPTAFYLCASSDRGSTDTQYFGPGTRLTVL.

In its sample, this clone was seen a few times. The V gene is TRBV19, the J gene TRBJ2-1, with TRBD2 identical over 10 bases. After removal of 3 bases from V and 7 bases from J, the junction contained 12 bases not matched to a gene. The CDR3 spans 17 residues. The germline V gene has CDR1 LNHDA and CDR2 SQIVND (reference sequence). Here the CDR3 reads CASSMVYASGRENEQFF. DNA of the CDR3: TGTGCCAGTAGTATGGTTTACGCTAGCGGGAGAGAGAATGAGCAGTTCTTC.

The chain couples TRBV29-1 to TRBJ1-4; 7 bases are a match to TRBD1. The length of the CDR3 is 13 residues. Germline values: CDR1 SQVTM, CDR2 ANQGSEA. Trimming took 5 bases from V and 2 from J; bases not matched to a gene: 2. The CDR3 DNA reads TGCAGCGTTAGGGGGCTGACTAATGAAAAACTGTTTTTT. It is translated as CSVRGLTNEKLFF.

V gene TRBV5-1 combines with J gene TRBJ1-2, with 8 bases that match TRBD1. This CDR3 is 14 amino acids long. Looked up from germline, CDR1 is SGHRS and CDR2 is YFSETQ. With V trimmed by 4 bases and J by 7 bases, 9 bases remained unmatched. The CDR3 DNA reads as TGCGCCAGCAGCCCTGACAGGGGTGAAGGTGGCTACACCTTC. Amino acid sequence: CASSPDRGEGGYTF.

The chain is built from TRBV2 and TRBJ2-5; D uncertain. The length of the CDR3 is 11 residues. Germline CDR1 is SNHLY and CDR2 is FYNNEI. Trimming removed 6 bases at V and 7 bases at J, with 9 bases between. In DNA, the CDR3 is TGTGCCAGCAGGGAACGCGGGACCCAGTACTTC. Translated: CASRERGTQYF.

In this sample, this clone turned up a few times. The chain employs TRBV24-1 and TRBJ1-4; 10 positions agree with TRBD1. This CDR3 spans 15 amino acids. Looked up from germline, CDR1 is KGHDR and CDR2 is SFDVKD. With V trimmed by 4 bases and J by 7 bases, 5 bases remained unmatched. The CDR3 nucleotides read TGTGCCACCAGTGACCCGGGACAGGGGAGTGAAAAACTGTTTTTT. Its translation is CATSDPGQGSEKLFF.

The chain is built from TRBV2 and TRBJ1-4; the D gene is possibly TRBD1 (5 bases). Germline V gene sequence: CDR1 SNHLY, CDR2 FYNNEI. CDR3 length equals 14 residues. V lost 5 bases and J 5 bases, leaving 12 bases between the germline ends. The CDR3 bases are TGTGCCAGCAGTTACAGGACGGAGAATGAAAAACTGTTTTTT. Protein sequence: CASSYRTENEKLFF.